This T cell receptor beta chain appears in the sequencing data of a study of blood T cells in healthy people across ages. Study overall: Using template switching, researchers captured about one barcoded beta molecule for each two T cells.

Combining a sample-barcoded 5' primer with a J-beta primer mix, a second PCR ran for roughly 6 to 11 cycles. TCRdb called the 5' RACE reads again in MiXCR, with one record for every CDR3 protein. The sample records fewer than 600,000 distinct CDR3 sequences, roughly a quarter being singletons. Per individual sample, total RNA of at least 5 micrograms was extracted. The same data also contributed to another study, on T cells of mothers and their children. From that study: For each mother, over 9 million TCR beta CDR3 reads were obtained, and for each child, roughly 2.8 million.

What was sequenced was blood. The clonotype originates from a boy aged 2 to 10 in good health.

CDR3 sequence reads: CASRGQGARNSPLHF. The CDR3 DNA follows: TGTGCCAGCAGAGGACAGGGGGCGCGGAATTCACCCCTCCACTTT. The chain uses TRBV27 and TRBJ1-6; 11 bases fit TRBD1. The CDR3 extends over 15 amino acids. V lost 6 bases, J lost 7 bases, and 5 bases stayed unmatched. Germline values: CDR1 MNHEY, CDR2 SMNVEV (reference sequence).